The T cell receptor beta chain under discussion was sequenced for a study of cytomegalovirus exposure and HLA in healthy donors. On this clone: Its cognate antigen is unknown.

Study outcomes and limitations: In vitro checks showed that a few CMV-associated chains really do target CMV antigens.

Germline CDR1 reads MNHEY; CDR2 reads SMNVEV (reference sequence). Trimming stripped 5 bases from V and 4 bases from J, with 23 bases between. This CDR3 contains 17 residues. Primers: 60 Vbeta forward and 13 Jbeta reverse. Profiled with immunoSEQ multiplex PCR; TCRdb holds only in-frame clones, not every one. The sample totals about 160,000 clones. This TCR came from a woman aged 55 to 70 in good health and CMV-seronegative. The chain couples TRBV27 to TRBJ1-1; D is perhaps TRBD1 (6 bases). The sample was PBMCs. CDR3 sequence: CASSPLRGAGIGTEAFF. CDR3 nucleotides: TGTGCCAGCAGTCCCCTCAGGGGCGCCGGTATAGGCACTGAAGCTTTCTTT.